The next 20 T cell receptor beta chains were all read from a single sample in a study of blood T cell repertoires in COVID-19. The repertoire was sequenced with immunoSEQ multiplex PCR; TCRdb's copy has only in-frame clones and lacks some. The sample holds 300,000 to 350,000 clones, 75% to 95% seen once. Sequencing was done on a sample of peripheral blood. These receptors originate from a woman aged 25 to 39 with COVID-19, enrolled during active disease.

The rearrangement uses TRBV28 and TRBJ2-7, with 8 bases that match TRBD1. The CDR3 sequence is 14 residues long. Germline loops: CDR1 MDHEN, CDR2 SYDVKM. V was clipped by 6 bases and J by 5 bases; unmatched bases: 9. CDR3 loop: CASSTPGQVDEQYF. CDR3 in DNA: TGTGCCAGCAGCACCCCGGGACAGGTCGACGAGCAGTACTTC.

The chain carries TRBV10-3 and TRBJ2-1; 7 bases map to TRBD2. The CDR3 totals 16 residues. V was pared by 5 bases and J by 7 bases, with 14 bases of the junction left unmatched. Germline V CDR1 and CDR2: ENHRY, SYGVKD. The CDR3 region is CAISKAGRSGENEQFF. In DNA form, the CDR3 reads TGTGCCATCAGTAAAGCCGGGAGGTCGGGAGAGAATGAGCAGTTCTTC.

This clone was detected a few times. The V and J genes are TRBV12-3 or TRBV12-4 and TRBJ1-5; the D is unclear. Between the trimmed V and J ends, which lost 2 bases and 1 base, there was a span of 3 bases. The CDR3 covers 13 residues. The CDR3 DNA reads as TGTGCCAGCAGTTTACGGAGCAATCAGCCCCAGCATTTT. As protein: CASSLRSNQPQHF.

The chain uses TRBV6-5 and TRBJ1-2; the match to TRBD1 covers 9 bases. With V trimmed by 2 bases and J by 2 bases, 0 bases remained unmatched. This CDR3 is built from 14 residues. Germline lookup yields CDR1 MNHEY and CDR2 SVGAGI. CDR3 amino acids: CASSYTGGNYGYTF. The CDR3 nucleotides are TGTGCCAGCAGTTACACAGGGGGCAACTATGGCTACACCTTC.

The CDR3: CAWQRQGDSSEQYF. The CDR3 nucleotides are TGTGCCTGGCAACGACAGGGGGATAGCAGCGAGCAGTACTTC. The chain recombines TRBV30 with TRBJ2-7; 9 bases are a match to TRBD1. V was pared by 5 bases and J by 6 bases, with 11 bases of the junction left unmatched. Germline assignment: CDR1 GTSNPN and CDR2 SVGIG (reference sequence). The CDR3 contains 14 residues.

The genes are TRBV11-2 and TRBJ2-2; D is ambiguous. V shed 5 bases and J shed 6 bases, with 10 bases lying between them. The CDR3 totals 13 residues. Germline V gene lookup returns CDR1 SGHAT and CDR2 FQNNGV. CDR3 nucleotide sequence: TGTGCCAGCAGCCCAAGTCGGGCCGGGGAGCTGTTTTTT. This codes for CASSPSRAGELFF.

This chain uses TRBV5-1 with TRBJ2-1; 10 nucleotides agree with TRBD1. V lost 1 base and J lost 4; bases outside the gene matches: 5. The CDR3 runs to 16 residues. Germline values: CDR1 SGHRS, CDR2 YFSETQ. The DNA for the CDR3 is TGCGCCAGCAGCTTGACCCGGGACAGGGGATACAATGAGCAGTTCTTC. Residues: CASSLTRDRGYNEQFF. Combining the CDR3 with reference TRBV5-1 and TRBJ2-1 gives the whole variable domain KAGVTQTPRYLIKTRGQQVTLSCSPISGHRSVSWYQQTPGQGLQFLFEYFSETQRNKGNFPGRFSGRQFSNSRSEMNVSTLELGDSALYLCASSLTRDRGYNEQFFGPGTRLTVL.

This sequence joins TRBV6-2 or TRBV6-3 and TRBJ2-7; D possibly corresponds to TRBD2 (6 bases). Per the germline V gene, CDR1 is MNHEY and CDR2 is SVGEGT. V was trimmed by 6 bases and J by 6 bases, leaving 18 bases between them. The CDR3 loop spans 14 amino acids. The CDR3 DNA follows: TGTGCCAGCAGGTACCCGGGAGAACGGCTCGAGCAGTACTTC. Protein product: CASRYPGERLEQYF.

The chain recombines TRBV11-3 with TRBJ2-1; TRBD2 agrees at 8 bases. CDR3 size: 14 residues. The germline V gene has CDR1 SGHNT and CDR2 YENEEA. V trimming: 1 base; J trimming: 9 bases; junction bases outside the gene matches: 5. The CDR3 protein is CASSLGGTRGEQFF. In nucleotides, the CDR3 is TGTGCCAGCAGCTTAGGAGGGACTAGGGGTGAGCAGTTCTTC.

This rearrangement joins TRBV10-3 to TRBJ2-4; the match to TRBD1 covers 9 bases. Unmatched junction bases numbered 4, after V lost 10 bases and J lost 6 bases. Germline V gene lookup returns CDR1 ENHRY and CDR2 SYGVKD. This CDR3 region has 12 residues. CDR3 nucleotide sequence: TGTGCCAGTGGGGGACAGGGAAACATTCAGTACTTC. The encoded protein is CASGGQGNIQYF.

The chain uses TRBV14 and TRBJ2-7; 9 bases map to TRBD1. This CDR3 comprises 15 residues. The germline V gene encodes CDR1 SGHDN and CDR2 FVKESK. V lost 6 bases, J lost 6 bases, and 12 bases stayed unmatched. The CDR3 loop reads CASRRTGGALAEQYF. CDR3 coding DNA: TGTGCCAGCAGGCGAACAGGGGGCGCTTTAGCCGAGCAGTACTTC. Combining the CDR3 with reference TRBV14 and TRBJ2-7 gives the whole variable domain EAGVTQFPSHSVIEKGQTVTLRCDPISGHDNLYWYRRVMGKEIKFLLHFVKESKQDESGMPNNRFLAERTGGTYSTLKVQPAELEDSGVYFCASRRTGGALAEQYFGPGTRLTVT.

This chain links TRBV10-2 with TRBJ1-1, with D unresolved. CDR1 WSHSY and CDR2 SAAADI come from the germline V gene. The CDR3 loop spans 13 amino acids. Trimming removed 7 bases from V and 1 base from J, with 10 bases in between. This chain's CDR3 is CASIQLSNTEAFF. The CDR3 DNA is TGCGCCAGCATACAGCTGTCGAACACTGAAGCTTTCTTT.

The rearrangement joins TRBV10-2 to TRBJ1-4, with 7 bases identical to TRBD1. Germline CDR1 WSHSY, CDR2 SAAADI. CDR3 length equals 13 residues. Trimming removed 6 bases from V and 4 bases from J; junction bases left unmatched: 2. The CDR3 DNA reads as TGCGCCAGCAGCAGACAGGGTAATGAAAAACTGTTTTTT. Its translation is CASSRQGNEKLFF.

CDR3 region: CASSFPDSHYEQYF. As DNA, the CDR3 is TGTGCCAGCAGCTTTCCGGACAGTCACTACGAGCAGTACTTC. J is TRBJ2-7 and V is TRBV5-6; D possibly corresponds to TRBD1 (6 bases). Trimming cost V 2 bases and J 3 bases, with 12 bases left between them. From germline, CDR1 is SGHDT and CDR2 YYEEEE. The CDR3 totals 14 residues.

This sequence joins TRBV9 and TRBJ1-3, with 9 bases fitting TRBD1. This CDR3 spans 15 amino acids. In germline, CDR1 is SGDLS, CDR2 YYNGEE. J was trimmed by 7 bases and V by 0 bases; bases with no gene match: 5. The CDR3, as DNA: TGTGCCAGCAGCGTAGATGGGACAGGGTATAACACCATATATTTT. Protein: CASSVDGTGYNTIYF.

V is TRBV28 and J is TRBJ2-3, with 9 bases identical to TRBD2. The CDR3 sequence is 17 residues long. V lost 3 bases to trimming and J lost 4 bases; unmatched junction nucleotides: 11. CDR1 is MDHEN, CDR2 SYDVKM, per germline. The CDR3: CASSFVIAGDLPDTQYF. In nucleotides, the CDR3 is TGTGCCAGCAGTTTCGTGATAGCGGGAGACTTACCAGATACGCAGTATTTT.

This CDR3 is CASSLVGTGDVAFF. CDR3 nucleotides: TGTGCCAGCAGCTTAGTAGGGACAGGGGATGTCGCTTTCTTT. The chain employs TRBV7-2 and TRBJ1-1; 10 bases agree with TRBD1. CDR1 and CDR2 (germline): SGHTA, FQGNSA. The V gene end was trimmed by 1 base and the J gene end by 11 bases; junction bases not matched to a gene: 7. The CDR3 totals 14 residues.

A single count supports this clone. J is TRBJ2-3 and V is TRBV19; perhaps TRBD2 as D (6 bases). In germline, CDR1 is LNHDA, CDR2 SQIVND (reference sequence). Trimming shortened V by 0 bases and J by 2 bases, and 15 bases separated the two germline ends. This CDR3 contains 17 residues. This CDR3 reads CASSIDLGSGYTDTQYF. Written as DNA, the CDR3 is TGTGCCAGTAGTATAGATCTGGGTAGCGGTTACACAGATACGCAGTATTTT.

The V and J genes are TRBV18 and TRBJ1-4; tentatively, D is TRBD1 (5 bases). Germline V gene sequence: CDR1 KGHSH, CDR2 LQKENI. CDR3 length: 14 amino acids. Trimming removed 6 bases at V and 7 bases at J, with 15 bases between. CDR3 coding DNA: TGTGCCAGCTCCGTCAAAAGGGGAACTGAAAAACTGTTTTTT. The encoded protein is CASSVKRGTEKLFF. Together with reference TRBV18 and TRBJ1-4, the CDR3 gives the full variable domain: NAGVMQNPRHLVRRRGQEARLRCSPMKGHSHVYWYRQLPEEGLKFMVYLQKENIIDESGMPKERFSAEFPKEGPSILRIQQVVRGDSAAYFCASSVKRGTEKLFFGSGTQLSVL.

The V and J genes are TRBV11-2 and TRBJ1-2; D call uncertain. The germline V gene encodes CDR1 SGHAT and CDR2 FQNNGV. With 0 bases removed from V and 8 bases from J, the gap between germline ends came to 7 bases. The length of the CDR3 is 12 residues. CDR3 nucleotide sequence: TGTGCCAGCAGCTTAGATCGAGGGGGCTACACCTTC. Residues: CASSLDRGGYTF.